Listed below are T cell receptor beta chains from one sample, sequenced in a study of cytomegalovirus exposure and HLA in healthy donors. The protocol was immunoSEQ multiplex PCR, while the TCRdb copy is restricted to in-frame clones and leaves out a portion. The listing contains roughly 36,000 clones. Sequenced: PBMCs. All receptors come from a woman in her twenties or thirties in good health and CMV-seropositive. The CDR3 runs from the conserved cysteine through the conserved F or W. Each record gives: D gene, J gene, V gene, CDR3 protein, CDR3 DNA. The D gene is left open where the match is weak.

. | TRBJ1-3 | TRBV28 | CASKYPGGNTIYF | TGTGCCAGCAAGTATCCCGGTGGAAACACCATATATTTT
. | TRBJ2-7 | TRBV6-1 | CVSSTYEQYF | TGTGTCAGCAGCACCTACGAGCAGTACTTC
. | TRBJ2-3 | TRBV10-2 | CASSLPGTSTDTQYF | TGCGCCAGCAGTCTACCTGGGACTAGCACAGATACGCAGTATTTT
. | TRBJ1-1 | TRBV30 | CAWSLTTNTEAFF | TGTGCCTGGAGCCTGACTACGAACACTGAAGCTTTCTTT
TRBD2 | TRBJ2-7 | TRBV4-1 | CASSQMRGGYEQYF | TGCGCCAGCAGCCAAATGCGGGGGGGATACGAGCAGTACTTC
TRBD1 | TRBJ1-1 | TRBV7-2 | CASSLVRQGNTEAFF | TGTGCCAGCAGCTTGGTCAGACAGGGGAACACTGAAGCTTTCTTT
. | TRBJ1-5 | TRBV7-9 | CATGQGSSNQPQHF | TGTGCCACCGGCCAGGGATCGAGTAATCAGCCCCAGCATTTT
TRBD1 | TRBJ2-7 | TRBV10-3 | CAARMDRDYEQYF | TGTGCCGCGCGAATGGACAGGGACTACGAGCAGTACTTC
. | TRBJ1-2 | TRBV2 | CASSERNFGYTF | TGTGCCAGCAGTGAGCGAAATTTTGGCTACACCTTC
TRBD1 | TRBJ2-7 | TRBV30 | CAWSGGQETIGYF | TGTGCCTGGAGCGGGGGACAGGAGACTATTGGGTACTTC
TRBD1 | TRBJ2-5 | TRBV14 | CASSRYLRDRGLEGAQYF | TGTGCCAGCAGCCGCTATCTCCGGGACAGGGGCTTGGAGGGAGCCCAGTACTTC
TRBD1 | TRBJ2-7 | TRBV11-3 | CASRQPADRGFDEQYF | TGTGCCAGCAGACAACCCGCGGACAGGGGGTTCGACGAGCAGTACTTC
. | TRBJ2-4 | TRBV7-9 | CASSSKNRVDPKNIQYF | TGTGCCAGCAGCTCAAAGAACAGGGTCGACCCCAAAAACATTCAGTACTTC
TRBD1 | TRBJ2-3 | TRBV28 | CASTRTGFTDTQYF | TGTGCCAGCACCCGGACAGGGTTCACAGATACGCAGTATTTT
. | TRBJ2-7 | TRBV27 | CAIGGAKSYEQYF | TGTGCCATCGGAGGGGCTAAATCCTACGAGCAGTACTTC
. | TRBJ1-4 | TRBV5-1 | CASSLDLEKLFF | TGCGCCAGCAGCTTGGACCTAGAAAAACTGTTTTTT
. | TRBJ2-1 | TRBV19 | CASTGGRDEQFF | TGTGCCAGTACCGGGGGACGTGATGAGCAGTTCTTC
. | TRBJ2-7 | TRBV18 | CASSPQGGASSEQYF | TGTGCCAGCTCACCACAGGGGGGGGCTTCGTCGGAGCAGTACTTC
TRBD1 | TRBJ1-1 | TRBV18 | CASSPGGTDTEAFF | TGTGCCAGCTCACCAGGCGGGACAGATACTGAAGCTTTCTTT
. | TRBJ1-6 | TRBV5-6 | CASSLFATDRYNSPLHF | TGTGCCAGCAGCTTATTTGCGACCGACAGATATAATTCACCCCTCCACTTT
TRBD1 | TRBJ1-2 | TRBV28 | CASSETGDSYYGYTF | TGTGCCAGCAGTGAGACAGGGGACTCTTACTATGGCTACACCTTC
. | TRBJ2-1 | TRBV14 | CASSQRGNEQFF | TGTGCCAGCAGCCAACGGGGGAATGAGCAGTTCTTC
. | TRBJ2-7 | TRBV28 | CASSYQGSYEQYF | TGTGCCAGCAGTTACCAGGGCTCCTACGAGCAGTACTTC
. | TRBJ1-3 | TRBV7-6 | CASSLSGYSGNTIYF | TGTGCCAGCAGCTTATCAGGGTACTCTGGAAACACCATATATTTT
TRBD1 | TRBJ2-2 | TRBV5-4 | CASSPAGTGNTGELFF | TGTGCCAGCAGTCCCGCCGGGACAGGGAACACCGGGGAGCTGTTTTTT
. | TRBJ2-7 | TRBV5-1 | CASSLDGRGPYEQYF | TGCGCCAGCAGCTTGGATGGGCGGGGACCTTACGAGCAGTACTTC
. | TRBJ1-1 | TRBV4-1 | CASSQESTYTEAFF | TGCGCCAGCAGCCAAGAGTCTACCTACACTGAAGCTTTCTTT
TRBD2 | TRBJ2-3 | TRBV5-6 | CASSYRLASLNTQYF | TGTGCCAGCAGCTATCGACTAGCGAGTTTGAATACGCAGTATTTT
TRBD2 | TRBJ2-3 | TRBV11-1 | CASSSGTYRTDTQYF | TGTGCCAGCAGCAGCGGGACTTACCGCACAGATACGCAGTATTTT
TRBD1 | TRBJ2-7 | TRBV11-1 | CASTLSTGLGSYEQYF | TGTGCCAGCACCCTTTCGACAGGGCTGGGGTCCTACGAGCAGTACTTC
. | TRBJ1-3 | TRBV18 | CASSQQGWASGNTIYF | TGTGCCAGCTCGCAACAGGGTTGGGCCTCTGGAAACACCATATATTTT
. | TRBJ1-2 | TRBV27 | CASSFNRENYGYTF | TGTGCCAGCAGTTTCAACCGGGAGAACTATGGCTACACCTTC
. | TRBJ1-1 | TRBV7-2 | CASSLSGRGNTEAFF | TGTGCCAGCAGCTTATCGGGGCGGGGGAACACTGAAGCTTTCTTT
TRBD1 | TRBJ1-1 | TRBV28 | CASSDSGGGNTEAFF | TGTGCCAGCAGTGATTCAGGGGGTGGGAACACTGAAGCTTTCTTT
. | TRBJ1-1 | TRBV5-6 | CASSFLYFNTEAFF | TGTGCCAGCAGCTTCTTGTATTTCAACACTGAAGCTTTCTTT
. | TRBJ2-7 | TRBV7-8 | CASSLSQGTGEQYF | TGTGCCAGCAGCTTATCCCAGGGAACGGGTGAGCAGTACTTC
. | TRBJ1-6 | TRBV6-1 | CADQKEYNSPLHF | TGTGCCGATCAGAAGGAGTATAATTCACCCCTCCACTTT
. | TRBJ1-5 | TRBV5-6 | CASSLGQEDQPQHF | TGTGCCAGCAGCTTGGGGCAGGAGGATCAGCCCCAGCATTTT
. | TRBJ1-1 | TRBV5-4 | CASSWSGSTEAFF | TGTGCCAGCAGCTGGTCGGGGAGCACTGAAGCTTTCTTT
TRBD1 | TRBJ1-2 | TRBV6-6 | CASRYRDREKGYTF | TGTGCCAGCAGGTACCGGGACAGGGAGAAGGGCTACACCTTC
. | TRBJ2-1 | TRBV7-9 | CASSHPLGLEQFF | TGTGCCAGCAGCCACCCTCTAGGACTTGAGCAGTTCTTC
. | TRBJ1-2 | TRBV25-1 | CASSDPGIRGYTF | TGTGCCAGCAGTGACCCAGGGATACGTGGCTACACCTTC
. | TRBJ1-1 | TRBV6-1 | CASSEISVFAFF | TGTGCCAGCAGTGAAATCTCAGTGTTTGCTTTCTTT
TRBD2 | TRBJ2-1 | TRBV28 | CASSSIPGLAGGLNEQFF | TGTGCCAGCAGCTCTATTCCGGGACTAGCGGGGGGTCTCAATGAGCAGTTCTTC
TRBD2 | TRBJ2-7 | TRBV5-6 | CASSRGVLSSYEQYF | TGTGCCAGCAGCCGGGGGGTTCTGAGCTCCTACGAGCAGTACTTC
TRBD1 | TRBJ1-1 | TRBV29-1 | CSGSRDRYTEAFF | TGCAGCGGAAGCCGGGACAGGTACACTGAAGCTTTCTTT
. | TRBJ1-4 | TRBV4-1 | CASSLLPGEKLFF | TGCGCCAGCAGCCTATTACCCGGGGAAAAACTGTTTTTT
. | TRBJ2-1 | TRBV10-3 | CAAAGASYNEQFF | TGTGCAGCAGCAGGGGCCTCCTACAATGAGCAGTTCTTC
. | TRBJ2-1 | TRBV29-1 | CSVEVWSESYNEQFF | TGCAGCGTTGAAGTCTGGTCAGAATCCTACAATGAGCAGTTCTTC
. | TRBJ2-5 | TRBV5-4 | CASSSKQGGLQYF | TGTGCCAGCAGCTCCAAACAGGGCGGTTTGCAGTACTTC
. | TRBJ1-2 | TRBV11-2 | CASSTDRITNYGYTF | TGTGCCAGCAGCACCGACAGGATTACCAACTATGGCTACACCTTC
. | TRBJ1-2 | TRBV2 | CASSEEGVNYGYTF | TGTGCCAGCAGTGAAGAGGGGGTAAATTATGGCTACACCTTC
TRBD1 | TRBJ1-2 | TRBV28 | CASSSTGDIPYGYTF | TGTGCCAGCAGTTCAACAGGGGATATTCCCTATGGCTACACCTTC
TRBD1 | TRBJ1-2 | TRBV19 | CASVDRGRGGYTF | TGTGCCAGTGTGGACAGGGGGCGAGGTGGCTACACCTTC
. | TRBJ1-1 | TRBV7-9 | CASSETVNTEAFF | TGTGCCAGCAGCGAAACGGTGAACACTGAAGCTTTCTTT